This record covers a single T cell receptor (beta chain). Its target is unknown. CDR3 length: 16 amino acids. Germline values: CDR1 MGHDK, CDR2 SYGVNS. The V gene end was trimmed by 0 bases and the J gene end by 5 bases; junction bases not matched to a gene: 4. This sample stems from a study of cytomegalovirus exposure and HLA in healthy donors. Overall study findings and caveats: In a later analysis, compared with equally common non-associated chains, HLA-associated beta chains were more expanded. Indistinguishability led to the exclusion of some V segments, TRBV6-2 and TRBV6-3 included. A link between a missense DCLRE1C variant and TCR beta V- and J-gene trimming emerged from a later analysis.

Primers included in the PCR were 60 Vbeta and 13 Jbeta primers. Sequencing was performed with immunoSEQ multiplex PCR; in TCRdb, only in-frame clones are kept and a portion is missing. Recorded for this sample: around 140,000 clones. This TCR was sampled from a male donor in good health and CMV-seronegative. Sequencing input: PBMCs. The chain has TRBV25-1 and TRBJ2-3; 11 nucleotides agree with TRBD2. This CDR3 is CASSEYTSGRVDTQYF. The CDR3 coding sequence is TGTGCCAGCAGTGAATATACTAGCGGGAGAGTAGATACGCAGTATTTT.